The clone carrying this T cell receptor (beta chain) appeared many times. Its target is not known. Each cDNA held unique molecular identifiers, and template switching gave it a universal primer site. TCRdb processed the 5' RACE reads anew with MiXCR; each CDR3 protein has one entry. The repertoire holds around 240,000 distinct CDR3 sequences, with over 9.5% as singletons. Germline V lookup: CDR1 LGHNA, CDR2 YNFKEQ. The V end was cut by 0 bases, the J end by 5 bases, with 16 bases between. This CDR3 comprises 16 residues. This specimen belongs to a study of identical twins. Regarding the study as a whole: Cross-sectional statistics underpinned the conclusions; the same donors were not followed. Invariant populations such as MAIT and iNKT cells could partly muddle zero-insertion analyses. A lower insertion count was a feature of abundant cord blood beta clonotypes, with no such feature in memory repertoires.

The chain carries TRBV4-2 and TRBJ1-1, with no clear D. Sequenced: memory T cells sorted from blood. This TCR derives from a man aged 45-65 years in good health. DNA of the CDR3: TGTGCCAGCAGCCAAGATCCGGGAGCGCCATGGACTGAAGCTTTCTTT. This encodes CASSQDPGAPWTEAFF.